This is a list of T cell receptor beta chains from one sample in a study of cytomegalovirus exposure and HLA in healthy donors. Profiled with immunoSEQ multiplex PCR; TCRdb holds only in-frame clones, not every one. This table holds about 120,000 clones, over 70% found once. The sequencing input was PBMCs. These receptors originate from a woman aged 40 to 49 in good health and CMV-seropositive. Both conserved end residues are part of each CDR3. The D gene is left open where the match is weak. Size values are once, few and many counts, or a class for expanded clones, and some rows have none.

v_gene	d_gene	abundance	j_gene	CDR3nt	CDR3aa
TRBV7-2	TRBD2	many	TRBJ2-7	TGCTCTGGCGGCGGGAGAGGGGCCCATTGCGAGCAGTACTTC	CSGGGRGAHCEQYF
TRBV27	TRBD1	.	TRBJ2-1	TGTGCCAGCAGTTGGTCGACAGGGGGGAATGAGCAGTTCTTC	CASSWSTGGNEQFF
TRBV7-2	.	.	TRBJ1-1	TGTGCCAGCACATCGGGGAGAATGAACACTGAAGCTTTCTTT	CASTSGRMNTEAFF
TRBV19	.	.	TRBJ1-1	TGTGCCACCAAACAGACCATGAACACTGAAGCTTTCTTT	CATKQTMNTEAFF
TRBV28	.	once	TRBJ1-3	TGTGCCAGCAAGGCGGGACCCGGAAACACCATATATTTT	CASKAGPGNTIYF
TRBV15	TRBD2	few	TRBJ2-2	TGTGCCACCGCCTTCGCGGGCGGGAGGGCCCCCGGGGAGCTGTTTTTT	CATAFAGGRAPGELFF
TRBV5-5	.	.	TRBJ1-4	TGTGCCAGCAGCCCCTCCGGGTCCACAACTAATGAAAAACTGTTTTTT	CASSPSGSTTNEKLFF
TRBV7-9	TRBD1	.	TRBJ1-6	TGTGCCAGCAGGTCGGCTGCAGGGGGAGATAATTCACCCCTCCACTTT	CASRSAAGGDNSPLHF
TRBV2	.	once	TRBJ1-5	TGTGCCAGCAGTGAACGGACGGTAGCGACTTTGCCCCAGCATTTT	CASSERTVATLPQHF
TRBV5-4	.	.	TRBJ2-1	TGTGCCAGCAGCTTGCTTCGCAATGAGCAGTTCTTC	CASSLLRNEQFF
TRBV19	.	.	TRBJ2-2	TGTGCCAGTAGCCGGGACAACATTGGGGAGCTGTTTTTT	CASSRDNIGELFF
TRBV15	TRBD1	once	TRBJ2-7	TGTGCCACCAGCAATGACAGGGAAGAGGGCCTCTCGGGAGAGCAGTACTTC	CATSNDREEGLSGEQYF
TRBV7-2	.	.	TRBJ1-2	TGTGCCAGCAGCTTTTTGGGCACTGCCTACACCTTC	CASSFLGTAYTF
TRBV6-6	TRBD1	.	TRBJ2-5	TGTGCCAGCAGGACCGGGACAGGGGGGAATAGTGAGACCCAGTACTTC	CASRTGTGGNSETQYF
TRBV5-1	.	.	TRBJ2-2	TGCGCCAGCAGCTTGGTTGGAGCCGGGGAGCTGTTTTTT	CASSLVGAGELFF
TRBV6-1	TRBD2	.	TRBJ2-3	TGTGCCAGCAGTGCACTAGCGGGGGGCGGAGATACGCAGTATTTT	CASSALAGGGDTQYF
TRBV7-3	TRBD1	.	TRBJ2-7	TGTGCCAGCAGCCAGGGACAGCGCTACGAGCAGTACTTC	CASSQGQRYEQYF
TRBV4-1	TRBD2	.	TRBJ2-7	TGCGCCAGCAGCGGCCGGACTAGCGGGATCAACGAGCAGTACTTC	CASSGRTSGINEQYF
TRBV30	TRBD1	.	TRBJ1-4	TGTGCCTGGTCTTCCGGACAGGGCAGGAATGAAAAACTGTTTTTT	CAWSSGQGRNEKLFF
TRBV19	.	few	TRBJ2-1	TGTGCCAGTACTTCCTCCTACAATGAGCAGTTCTTC	CASTSSYNEQFF
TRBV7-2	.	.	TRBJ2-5	TGTGCCAGCAGCTCCCAGGCGGAGACCCAGTACTTC	CASSSQAETQYF
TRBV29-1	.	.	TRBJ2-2	TGCAGCGTTGACGGCAGGGGCACCGGGGAGCTGTTTTTT	CSVDGRGTGELFF
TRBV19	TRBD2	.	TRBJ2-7	TGTGCCAGTAGTATAGGACTAGCGGGAGACTCCTACGAGCAGTACTTC	CASSIGLAGDSYEQYF
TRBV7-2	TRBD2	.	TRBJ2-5	TGTGCCAGCAGCTTGCGACTAGCGGGACAAGAGACCCAGTACTTC	CASSLRLAGQETQYF
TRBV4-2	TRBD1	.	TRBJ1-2	TGTGCCAGCAGCCAGCCCGACAGGGACTATGGCTACACCTTC	CASSQPDRDYGYTF
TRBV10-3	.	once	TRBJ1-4	TGTGCCATCAGTGGAGGGCTAGGGACTAATGAAAAACTGTTTTTT	CAISGGLGTNEKLFF
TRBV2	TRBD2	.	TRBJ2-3	TGTGCCAGCCTTGAGCGGGAAGCCACAGATACGCAGTATTTT	CASLEREATDTQYF
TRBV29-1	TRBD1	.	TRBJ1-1	TGCAGCGTTGAAGATAGGACAGGGTCCACTGAAGCTTTCTTT	CSVEDRTGSTEAFF
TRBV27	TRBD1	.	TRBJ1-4	TGTGCCAGCAGACTACAGGGGGCAGCTAATGAAAAACTGTTTTTT	CASRLQGAANEKLFF
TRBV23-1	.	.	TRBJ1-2	TGCGCCAGCAGTCAAAAAACCGACAGTTCTGCTGGCTACACCTTC	CASSQKTDSSAGYTF
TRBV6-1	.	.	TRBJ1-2	TGTGCCAGCAGTGACCTACAGGGCGCCTATGGCTACACCTTC	CASSDLQGAYGYTF
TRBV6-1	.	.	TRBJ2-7	TGTGCCAGCAGTGACTCCGGACAGCCTATCTACGAGCAGTACTTC	CASSDSGQPIYEQYF
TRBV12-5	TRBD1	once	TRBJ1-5	TGTGCTAGTGGTTTGACAGGGGATTATCAGCCCCAGCATTTT	CASGLTGDYQPQHF
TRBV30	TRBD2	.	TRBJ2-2	TGTGCCTGGGGGGGACTAGCGGGAGGCTCGAACACCGGGGAGCTGTTTTTT	CAWGGLAGGSNTGELFF
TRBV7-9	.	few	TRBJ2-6	TGTGCCAGCCCGACAGGCCCCTCTGGGGCCAACGTCCTGACTTTC	CASPTGPSGANVLTF
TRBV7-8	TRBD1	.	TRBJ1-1	TGTGCCAGCAGCTTTCGGGACAGGGGGACTGAAGCTTTCTTT	CASSFRDRGTEAFF
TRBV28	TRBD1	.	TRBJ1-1	TGTGCCAGCAGTCGACAGGGGGCCACTGAAGCTTTCTTT	CASSRQGATEAFF
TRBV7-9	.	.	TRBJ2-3	TGTGCCAGCAGCTTCCCCATACGTTTAGTGGAGAGGACAGATACGCAGTATTTT	CASSFPIRLVERTDTQYF
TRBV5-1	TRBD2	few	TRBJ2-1	TGCGCCAGCAGCCTGGGTCAAGCGGGACCCTACAATGAGCAGTTCTTC	CASSLGQAGPYNEQFF
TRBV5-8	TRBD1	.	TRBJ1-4	TGTGCCAGCAGCTTCCGAGGACAGGGATTAGCAACTAATGAAAAACTGTTTTTT	CASSFRGQGLATNEKLFF
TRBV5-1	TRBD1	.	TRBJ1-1	TGCGCCAGCAGCCTAAGGCCCGGGACAGGGGGACTGGGGACTGAAGCTTTCTTT	CASSLRPGTGGLGTEAFF
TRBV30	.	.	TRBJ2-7	TGTGCCTGGAGGTTCACAGGGAACGAGCAGTACTTC	CAWRFTGNEQYF
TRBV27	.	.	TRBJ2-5	TGTGCCAGCGGGGGCTTAGGAGAGACCCAGTACTTC	CASGGLGETQYF
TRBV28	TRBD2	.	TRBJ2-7	TGTGCCAGCAGTCCCGGGACTAGCGGGATACCCTACGAGCAGTACTTC	CASSPGTSGIPYEQYF
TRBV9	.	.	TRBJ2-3	TGTGCCAGCAGCGTGGGGGGGGCGAGGTCGGATACGCAGTATTTT	CASSVGGARSDTQYF
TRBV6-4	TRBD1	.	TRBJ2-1	TGTGCCAGCAGTGAGTTGACAGGGGGCTACAATGAGCAGTTCTTC	CASSELTGGYNEQFF
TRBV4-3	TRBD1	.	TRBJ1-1	TGCGCCAGCAGCGGACGGATACAGACAGGGCTTACTGAAGCTTTCTTT	CASSGRIQTGLTEAFF
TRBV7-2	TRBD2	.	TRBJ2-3	TGTGCCAGCAGCCACTCCGCGGGAGGGCCTACTACGCAGTATTTT	CASSHSAGGPTTQYF
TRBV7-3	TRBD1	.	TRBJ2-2	TGTGCCAGCAGCTTAACGCCGGGACAGGGTGCCGGGGAGCTGTTTTTT	CASSLTPGQGAGELFF
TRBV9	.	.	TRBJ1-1	TGTGCCAGCAGCGTAGCCTGGGGCCGGACTGAAGCTTTCTTT	CASSVAWGRTEAFF
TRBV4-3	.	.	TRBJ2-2	TGCGCCAGCAGCCAAGATTATTTCCGGGAGCTGTTTTTT	CASSQDYFRELFF
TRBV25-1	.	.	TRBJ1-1	TGTGCCAGCAGTTCGCTATTCAATAACACTGAAGCTTTCTTT	CASSSLFNNTEAFF
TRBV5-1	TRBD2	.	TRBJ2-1	TGCGCCAGCAGCCTACGTGGAACGGGGGGTACGGATGAGCAGTTCTTC	CASSLRGTGGTDEQFF
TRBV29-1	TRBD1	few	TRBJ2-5	TGCAGCGTTGAATACGGGACAGGGGGCGAGACCCAGTACTTC	CSVEYGTGGETQYF
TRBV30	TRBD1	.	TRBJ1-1	TGTGCCTGGAGGGACAGGGGGATTGCTTTCTTT	CAWRDRGIAFF
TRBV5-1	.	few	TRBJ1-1	TGCGCCAGCAGTATAGGGGAAAACACTGAAGCTTTCTTT	CASSIGENTEAFF
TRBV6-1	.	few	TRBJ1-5	TGTGCCAGCAGTGAATCAGTATCTCAGCCCCAGCATTTT	CASSESVSQPQHF